These 10 T cell receptor beta chains were sequenced from one sample in a study of shared clonotypes between healthy human individuals. Clones were sequenced by immunoSEQ multiplex PCR, and TCRdb holds only the in-frame ones, with some missing. Of approximately 460,000 clones listed, 60% to 80% were seen once; the top ten hold 12%. Sequencing was done on a sample of PBMCs. Receptor source: a woman in her 40s in good health. Some clones in this sample may be carry-over from other donors' samples.

The chain joins TRBV23-1 to TRBJ2-7; TRBD2 might be the D (6 bases). TRBV23-1 belongs to the ORF category, with a function that is uncertain. There are 16 residues in the CDR3. V was shortened by 4 bases and J by 0 bases, with 16 bases between the two germline ends. The CDR3: CASSLFGGRCSYEQYF. CDR3 coding DNA: TGCGCCAGCAGTCTCTTTGGGGGGAGGTGCTCCTACGAGCAGTACTTC.

The V call is TRBV7-2, the J call TRBJ1-5, with 8 bases matching TRBD1. V shed 6 bases and J 3 bases; nucleotides not matched to a gene: 4. This CDR3 has 14 amino acids. Germline V gene lookup returns CDR1 SGHTA and CDR2 FQGNSA. CDR3 loop: CASRQTGANQPQHF. CDR3 nucleotides: TGTGCCAGCAGACAGACAGGGGCCAATCAGCCCCAGCATTTT.

The V call is TRBV10-3, the J call TRBJ1-5; D is ambiguous. The ends were cut back, 3 bases at V and 5 bases at J, with 11 bases in the middle. The CDR3 covers 14 residues. Germline CDR1 is ENHRY and CDR2 is SYGVKD. CDR3 protein: CAISERQDYQPQHF. CDR3 DNA: TGTGCCATCAGTGAAAGGCAGGATTATCAGCCCCAGCATTTT.

The gene calls are TRBV6-5 and TRBJ1-1, with D unclear. The CDR3 is 14 amino acids. Germline V lookup: CDR1 MNHEY, CDR2 SVGAGI. The V gene lost 2 bases and the J gene lost 2 bases, with 9 bases spanning the gap. CDR3 sequence: CASSYRFSNTEAFF. CDR3 DNA sequence: TGTGCCAGCAGTTACAGGTTCAGTAACACTGAAGCTTTCTTT.

This clone showed up just once. Being one base from a much bigger clone, this may be a read error. The chain couples TRBV15 to TRBJ2-7; a possible D gene is TRBD1 (6 bases). The ends were cut back, 0 bases at V and 3 bases at J, with 15 bases in the middle. Germline V CDR1 and CDR2: LNHNV, YYDKDF (reference sequence). This CDR3 has 16 amino acids. The CDR3: CATSRDPTGHIYEQYF. CDR3 nucleotide sequence: TGTGCCACCAGCAGAGATCCCACAGGGCACATCTACGAGCAGTACTTC.

The gene calls are TRBV30 and TRBJ1-4; 7 bases agree with TRBD1. The ends lost 4 bases at V and 0 bases at J; junction bases unmatched: 2. Germline V gene sequence: CDR1 GTSNPN, CDR2 SVGIG (reference sequence). The CDR3 extends over 14 amino acids. The DNA for the CDR3 is TGTGCCTGGACAGGGGGTGCAACTAATGAAAAACTGTTTTTT. It encodes CAWTGGATNEKLFF. The full variable domain, in which reference TRBV30 and TRBJ1-4 provide the parts outside the CDR3, is SQTIHQWPATLVQPVGSPLSLECTVEGTSNPNLYWYRQAAGRGLQLLFYSVGIGQISSEVPQNLSASRPQDRQFILSSKKLLLSDSGFYLCAWTGGATNEKLFFGSGTQLSVL.

This clone was counted between two and nine times. The chain is built from TRBV6-5 and TRBJ1-3; no definite D call. V lost 2 bases to trimming and J lost 2 bases, with 7 bases between them. Germline V lookup: CDR1 MNHEY, CDR2 SVGAGI. This CDR3 comprises 14 residues. This chain's CDR3 is CASSYDWTGNTIYF. CDR3 DNA sequence: TGTGCCAGCAGTTACGATTGGACTGGAAACACCATATATTTT.

This chain links TRBV6-6 with TRBJ2-5; D remains unclear. This CDR3 region has 12 residues. Germline assignment: CDR1 MNHNY and CDR2 SVGAGI (reference sequence). Trimming cost V 2 bases and J 3 bases, with 4 bases left between them. This CDR3 reads CASSYQEETQYF. The DNA for the CDR3 is TGTGCCAGCAGTTACCAAGAAGAGACCCAGTACTTC.

The chain carries TRBV19 and TRBJ2-1; 7 bases align to TRBD2. This CDR3 region has 16 residues. Germline V CDR1 and CDR2: LNHDA, SQIVND (reference sequence). After removal of 3 bases from V and 8 bases from J, the junction contained 13 bases not matched to a gene. Here the CDR3 reads CASSIPQRDGAYEQFF. CDR3 bases: TGTGCCAGTAGTATCCCCCAGCGGGACGGTGCCTATGAGCAGTTCTTC.

This sequence joins TRBV11-2 and TRBJ2-7; the D is unclear. Trimming took off 0 bases at V and 2 bases at J, with 11 bases between the two ends. The CDR3 has 15 amino acids. Germline CDR1 and CDR2: SGHAT and FQNNGV. The CDR3, as DNA: TGTGCCAGCAGCTTAGAGGCGGAGATAACCTACGAGCAGTACTTC. This codes for CASSLEAEITYEQYF.